These 21 T cell receptor beta chains were all obtained from the same sample, sequenced in a study of CD8+CD57+ T cells in acquired aplastic anemia. Researchers used genomic DNA as the template to profile TCR beta VDJ and CDR3. MiXCR, applied by TCRdb to the reads, yields one record per CDR3 protein. The table includes around 160,000 distinct CDR3 sequences, less than 60% detected once. Patients selected for sequencing had displayed CD8+CD57+ cell expansion by flow cytometry. The sequencing sample was made of sorted CD4+, CD8+, or CD8+CD57+ T cells (not recorded which) from PBMCs. The source is a human donor with aplastic anemia.

The rearrangement links TRBV20-1 to TRBJ1-2; 10 nucleotides agree with TRBD1. The CDR3 has 17 residues. CDR1 and CDR2 (germline): DFQATT, SNEGSKA (reference sequence). The V segment lost 0 bases and the J segment 5 bases; nucleotides outside the gene matches: 12. CDR3 DNA sequence: TGCAGTGCTAGAGATTTTGCGGGGTGGGGACAGGGGTATGGCTACACCTTC. Protein: CSARDFAGWGQGYGYTF.

For this clonotype: This may come from a read error, since a much larger clone is one base off. The genes are TRBV9 and TRBJ2-5; 8 nucleotides match TRBD2. Germline V lookup: CDR1 SGDLS, CDR2 YYNGEE. The CDR3 is 16 amino acids. V lost 7 bases, J lost 11 bases, and 22 bases stayed unmatched. DNA of the CDR3: TGTGCCAGCCAGGGGTCGAGCGGGAGTCTCAACAATGAGCAGTACTTC. It translates to CASQGSSGSLNNEQYF.

The sample holds many counts of this clonotype. V and J are TRBV7-6 and TRBJ2-1; perhaps TRBD2 as D (5 bases). CDR3 size: 14 residues. V lost 2 bases to trimming and J lost 4 bases, with 9 bases between them. From germline, CDR1 is SGHVS and CDR2 FNYEAQ. The CDR3 here is CASSLRGRYNEQFF. The CDR3, as DNA: TGTGCCAGCAGCTTAAGAGGGCGGTACAATGAGCAGTTCTTC.

A few counts support this clonotype. The CDR3 is CASTMDRGSNLMSGYTF. In nucleotides, the CDR3 is TGTGCCAGCACCATGGACAGGGGGTCGAATCTTATGAGTGGCTACACCTTC. This sequence joins TRBV5-4 and TRBJ1-2; TRBD1 matches 10 bases. Germline-derived CDR1 and CDR2 are SGHNT and YYREEE (reference sequence). V shed 6 bases, J shed 7 bases, and the junction held 18 bases outside the gene matches. CDR3 length equals 17 residues.

By share, this clonotype counts as medium-sized. The chain couples TRBV10-3 to TRBJ2-7, with TRBD2 as a possible D gene (5 bases). Trimming pared 0 bases from V and 2 bases from J, leaving 17 bases between. Germline V CDR1 and CDR2: ENHRY, SYGVKD. The CDR3 has 17 amino acids. The CDR3 spells CAISESTARAPTYEQYF. The CDR3 coding sequence is TGTGCCATCAGTGAGTCGACCGCGCGGGCCCCTACCTACGAGCAGTACTTC.

This clonotype was observed a few times. The V call is TRBV28, the J call TRBJ1-5; 10 bases match TRBD1. Germline CDR1 MDHEN, CDR2 SYDVKM. The CDR3 runs 14 residues. The trim removed 4 bases at V and 6 bases at J, leaving 3 bases unmatched. The CDR3 nucleotides read TGTGCCAGCAGTTCGGGACAGGGGACTCAGCCCCAGCATTTT. This translates into CASSSGQGTQPQHF.

Ten or more counts support this clonotype. The genes are TRBV5-1 and TRBJ1-1; D is ambiguous. This CDR3 comprises 15 residues. The germline V gene has CDR1 SGHRS and CDR2 YFSETQ. V was cut by 1 base and J by 2 bases, with 12 bases left in between. In DNA, the CDR3 is TGCGCCAGCAGCTTGCTCGGCAGTCCAAACACTGAAGCTTTCTTT. Protein product: CASSLLGSPNTEAFF.

This sequence joins TRBV19 and TRBJ2-2; D call uncertain. V lost 4 bases and J 1 base, leaving 7 bases between the germline ends. The CDR3 is made up of 14 amino acids. Germline V lookup: CDR1 LNHDA, CDR2 SQIVND (reference sequence). CDR3 coding DNA: TGTGCCAGTAGTAGGTGGGGGAACACCGGGGAGCTGTTTTTT. Protein: CASSRWGNTGELFF. The whole variable domain, remainder taken from reference TRBV19 and TRBJ2-2, is DGGITQSPKYLFRKEGQNVTLSCEQNLNHDAMYWYRQDPGQGLRLIYYSQIVNDFQKGDIAEGYSVSREKKESFPLTVTSAQKNPTAFYLCASSRWGNTGELFFGEGSRLTVL.

The V and J genes are TRBV19 and TRBJ2-3, with 9 bases identical to TRBD2. CDR3 length: 15 amino acids. The J segment lost 3 bases and the V segment lost 4 bases, leaving 5 bases of the junction unmatched. The germline gives CDR1 LNHDA, CDR2 SQIVND (reference sequence). CDR3 coding DNA: TGTGCCAGTAGTAAAGCGGGGGGCCCTACAGATACGCAGTATTTT. This gives the protein CASSKAGGPTDTQYF.

This clonotype was seen repeatedly, ten times or more. V is TRBV5-1 and J is TRBJ2-7; 10 nucleotides line up with TRBD2. The CDR3 totals 15 residues. Germline V gene lookup returns CDR1 SGHRS and CDR2 YFSETQ. J was trimmed by 5 bases and V by 4 bases; bases with no gene match: 9. CDR3 in amino acids: CASSLQAGGPHEQYF. CDR3 in DNA: TGCGCCAGCAGCCTTCAAGCGGGAGGGCCCCACGAGCAGTACTTC.

This clonotype was observed at least ten times. This chain links TRBV6-1 with TRBJ1-1; no clear D gene. Germline V CDR1 and CDR2: MNHNS, SASEGT. CDR3 size: 12 residues. Trimming took 8 bases from V and 11 from J, leaving 18 bases between them. The DNA for the CDR3 is TGTGCCAGCGCCGGGCCTTCGAGGGCTGCTTTCTTT. Protein product: CASAGPSRAAFF.

V and J are TRBV11-1 and TRBJ2-7; TRBD1 or TRBD2 may be the D gene (5 bases each). CDR1 is SGHAT and CDR2 is FQDESV in the germline V gene (reference sequence). The CDR3 covers 12 residues. V shed 4 bases and J shed 6 bases, with 10 bases lying between them. CDR3 sequence reads: CASSWGTSEQYF. Here the CDR3 DNA reads TGTGCCAGCAGCTGGGGGACCAGCGAGCAGTACTTC.

On this clonotype: The conserved closing phenylalanine or tryptophan is absent in this CDR3, likely reflecting a read error. The chain recombines TRBV2 with TRBJ2-7, with D perhaps TRBD1 (5 bases). CDR1 is SNHLY and CDR2 is FYNNEI in the germline V gene. V lost 10 bases, J lost 0 bases, and 13 bases lay in between. CDR3 length equals 13 residues. CDR3 nucleotides: TGTGCCATGACAGCTTCTGACTCCTACGAGCAGTACCTC. This codes for CAMTASDSYEQYL.

V is TRBV25-1 and J is TRBJ2-1; D not resolved. The CDR3 loop spans 14 amino acids. The germline V gene encodes CDR1 MGHDK and CDR2 SYGVNS. The germline V and J ends were trimmed by 5 bases and 5 bases, with 13 bases remaining between them. As DNA, the CDR3 is TGTGCCAGCAGTCTTATCGGGTCCCACAATGAGCAGTTCTTC. Amino acids: CASSLIGSHNEQFF.

J is TRBJ2-7 and V is TRBV10-3; TRBD1 matches at 7 bases. Germline V gives CDR1 ENHRY, CDR2 SYGVKD. The junction had 7 bases not matched to a gene; V was cut back by 6 bases and J by 5 bases. The CDR3 has 13 amino acids. CDR3 DNA sequence: TGTGCCATCAGCAGACAGGGTAGCGACGAGCAGTACTTC. Translated, it gives CAISRQGSDEQYF.

On this clonotype itself: Just one base apart from a much larger clone, this may be a read error. This sequence joins TRBV3-1 and TRBJ2-5; no definite D call. This CDR3 region has 11 residues. Germline V CDR1 and CDR2: LGHDT, YNNKEL (reference sequence). The CDR3: CASANQETQCF. CDR3 nucleotides: TGTGCCAGCGCGAATCAAGAGACCCAGTGCTTC.

Ten or more counts support this clonotype. The V gene is TRBV20-1, the J gene TRBJ2-1, with 7 bases that match TRBD2. The CDR3 covers 15 residues. J was trimmed by 3 bases and V by 0 bases; bases with no gene match: 5. The V gene's germline CDR1 is DFQATT and CDR2 SNEGSKA (reference sequence). The CDR3 DNA is TGCAGTGCTAGAGATAAAGCGGGGTACTACAATGAGCAGTTCTTC. Its translation is CSARDKAGYYNEQFF.

This chain joins TRBV20-1 and TRBJ1-1; TRBD1 aligns across 8 bases. Germline CDR1 reads DFQATT; CDR2 reads SNEGSKA (reference sequence). The length of the CDR3 is 13 residues. The J segment lost 4 bases and the V segment lost 2 bases, leaving 3 bases of the junction unmatched. The CDR3 coding sequence is TGCAGTGCTAGAAGGCAGGGGGCCACTGAAGCTTTCTTT. Encoded protein: CSARRQGATEAFF.

V and J are TRBV19 and TRBJ1-2; 7 bases agree with TRBD1. CDR1 is LNHDA and CDR2 is SQIVND in the germline V gene (reference sequence). V gave up 5 bases and J gave up 6 bases; unmatched junction bases: 6. The CDR3 runs to 13 residues. This CDR3 is CASSPTTGHGYTF. The DNA of the CDR3 is TGTGCCAGTAGTCCGACGACAGGGCATGGCTACACCTTC.

This clonotype was counted many times. The J gene is TRBJ2-6, the V gene TRBV19; 10 bases line up with TRBD2. Looked up from germline, CDR1 is LNHDA and CDR2 is SQIVND (reference sequence). The CDR3 has 15 amino acids. Trimming at V came to 7 bases and at J to 4 bases, leaving 4 bases not matched to a gene. The CDR3 loop reads CASTLAGAGANVLTF. The CDR3 nucleotides are TGTGCCAGTACCCTAGCGGGAGCCGGGGCCAACGTCCTGACTTTC.

At least ten counts were recorded for this clonotype. The CDR3 bases are TGTGCCACCAGACCCCCGGACAGACCTTCCTACGAGCAGTACTTC. Translating it yields CATRPPDRPSYEQYF. This rearrangement joins TRBV15 to TRBJ2-7; maybe TRBD1 (6 bases). Per the germline V gene, CDR1 is LNHNV and CDR2 is YYDKDF (reference sequence). The CDR3 is 15 amino acids. Trimming took 6 bases from V and 1 from J, leaving 16 bases between them.